This T cell receptor beta chain emerged from a study of T-cell reconstitution after alpha-beta-depleted transplantation in children. There are many counts of this clonotype. Its antigen is still unknown. Study-wide results and caveats: The main origin of T-cell counts and diversity one year after transplant was newly produced T cells.

Preparation of the TCRbeta library was carried out with unique molecular identifiers. TCRdb reprocessed the PCR reads with MiXCR, giving one entry per CDR3 protein. The sample has roughly 280,000 distinct CDR3 sequences, around a tenth seen once. The source material was peripheral blood, sampled 180 days after TCRalphabeta/CD19-depleted stem cell transplant. The receptor was isolated from a male patient aged 2-10 years who had a stem cell transplant for chronic granulomatous disease, so the T cells may come from the graft donor.

The CDR3 DNA reads TGTGCCATCAGTGAGTCCGGACTCGACACCTACGAGCAGTACTTC. Protein product: CAISESGLDTYEQYF. The chain recombines TRBV10-3 with TRBJ2-7; tentative D call: TRBD2 (5 bases). Trimming pared 0 bases from V and 2 bases from J, leaving 11 bases between. The germline V gene encodes CDR1 ENHRY and CDR2 SYGVKD. The CDR3 is made up of 15 amino acids.